What follows are 18 T cell receptor beta chains derived from one specimen sequenced in a study of molecular identifiers for immune sequencing clone quantification. One entry per CDR3 protein results from TCRdb running MiXCR on the PCR reads. The table lists some 580,000 distinct CDR3 sequences, 25% of them singletons. Sequenced sample: naive CD8+ T cells from blood, with Jurkat cell RNA spiked in. Subset described: FACS-sorted CD8+CD4-CCR7+CD45RA+ naive T cells. These receptor sequences come from a human donor in good health. Some libraries in this study had Jurkat cell RNA spiked in.

This clonotype was recorded at least ten times. The V gene is TRBV18, the J gene TRBJ2-5; D unclear. The V gene's germline CDR1 is KGHSH and CDR2 LQKENI. The CDR3 extends over 14 amino acids. Trimming stripped 2 bases from V and 1 base from J, with 8 bases between. The CDR3 DNA reads TGTGCCAGCTCACCAAGTGGCAGCCAAGAGACCCAGTACTTC. It translates to CASSPSGSQETQYF.

This clonotype was seen at least ten times. This rearrangement joins TRBV7-9 to TRBJ2-7; 7 bases line up with TRBD1. The CDR3 is 15 residues long. Germline V gene lookup returns CDR1 SEHNR and CDR2 FQNEAQ (reference sequence). V gave up 2 bases and J gave up 2 bases; unmatched junction bases: 6. The CDR3 loop is CASSLSGQKPYEQYF. For the CDR3, the DNA is TGTGCCAGCAGCTTATCGGGACAGAAGCCCTACGAGCAGTACTTC.

This chain uses TRBV5-1 with TRBJ2-1; 11 bases align to TRBD1. Germline V gives CDR1 SGHRS, CDR2 YFSETQ. J was trimmed by 6 bases and V by 2 bases; bases with no gene match: 7. The CDR3 is 16 amino acids. The CDR3 region has the DNA TGCGCCAGCAGCTTTTCATCCGGGACAGGGGGCAATGAGCAGTTCTTC. Its protein product is CASSFSSGTGGNEQFF.

Points on this clonotype: This CDR3 fails to terminate in the conserved phenylalanine or tryptophan, so it likely reflects a read error. The chain links TRBV20-1 to TRBJ2-1; D might be TRBD1 (5 bases). V gave up 3 bases and J gave up 9 bases, with 21 bases separating them. CDR3 length equals 15 residues. CDR1 is DFQATT, CDR2 SNEGSKA, per germline (reference sequence). This CDR3 is CSASLERGLFGEQFV. For the CDR3, the DNA is TGCAGTGCTAGTTTAGAAAGGGGTTTGTTCGGTGAGCAGTTCGTC.

The V and J genes are TRBV6-2 or TRBV6-3 and TRBJ2-7; D unclear. Per the germline V gene, CDR1 is MNHEY and CDR2 is SVGEGT. Trimming left V 4 bases short and J 2 bases short, with 15 bases between. The CDR3 is 15 amino acids. CDR3 DNA sequence: TGTGCCAGCAGTTTACAGCTCCCCATCACCTACGAGCAGTACTTC. Protein sequence: CASSLQLPITYEQYF.

The sample holds many counts of this clonotype. This chain joins TRBV24-1 and TRBJ2-4; D call uncertain. This CDR3 is built from 14 residues. The V end lost 1 base, the J end lost 7 bases, and 10 bases lay between the germline ends. CDR1 and CDR2 (germline): KGHDR, SFDVKD. The CDR3 is CATSDFGHFNIQYF. The CDR3 DNA reads TGTGCCACCAGTGATTTCGGGCACTTTAACATTCAGTACTTC.

This clonotype came up many times. The chain carries TRBV14 and TRBJ2-7; possibly TRBD1 for D (5 bases). The CDR3 is made up of 13 amino acids. Per the germline V gene, CDR1 is SGHDN and CDR2 is FVKESK. V shed 5 bases and J shed 3 bases, with 11 bases lying between them. CDR3 loop: CASSNLGDYEQYF. The CDR3 nucleotides are TGTGCCAGCAGCAACTTAGGGGACTACGAGCAGTACTTC.

This clonotype occurred many times. The chain employs TRBV27 and TRBJ2-7; D possibly corresponds to TRBD1 (6 bases). V was shortened by 5 bases and J by 4 bases, with 15 bases between the two germline ends. The CDR3 runs to 14 residues. Germline V gene lookup returns CDR1 MNHEY and CDR2 SMNVEV (reference sequence). The CDR3 protein is CASSLVERGYEQYF. The CDR3 nucleotides are TGTGCCAGCAGTCTCGTAGAGAGGGGGTACGAGCAGTACTTC.

This clonotype has at least ten counts. The J gene is TRBJ1-5, the V gene TRBV4-3, with a possible D match to TRBD1 (5 bases). The germline V gene encodes CDR1 LGHNA and CDR2 YSLEER. The CDR3 covers 17 residues. V lost 0 bases to trimming and J lost 0 bases, with 12 bases between them. The CDR3 loop is CASSQDLGGYSNQPQHF. The CDR3, as DNA: TGCGCCAGCAGCCAAGATCTTGGGGGTTATAGCAATCAGCCCCAGCATTTT.

J is TRBJ1-6 and V is TRBV7-2; unclear D gene. CDR3 length equals 19 residues. The ends were cut back, 5 bases at V and 2 bases at J, with 22 bases in the middle. Germline lookup yields CDR1 SGHTA and CDR2 FQGNSA. The CDR3 protein is CASSNRAKRLSPYNSPLHF. The CDR3 DNA reads as TGTGCCAGCAGCAACCGGGCCAAACGTCTTAGTCCCTATAATTCACCCCTCCACTTT.

This clonotype was counted a single time. This may be a read error, as it is one base from a much larger clone. J is TRBJ2-3 and V is TRBV19; 10 nucleotides line up with TRBD1. The V and J ends lost 6 bases and 8 bases, in that order; junction bases with no gene match: 11. The CDR3 extends over 15 amino acids. Germline V lookup: CDR1 LNHDA, CDR2 SQIVND (reference sequence). CDR3 DNA sequence: TGTGCCAGTAGCCCCGGGACAGGGGAAGGCTGTACGCAGTATTTT. This codes for CASSPGTGEGCTQYF.

Comments on this clonotype: One base away lies a much larger clone, so this may be a sequencing read error. The chain is built from TRBV27 and TRBJ2-7; the match to TRBD1 covers 9 bases. The J segment lost 3 bases and the V segment lost 8 bases, leaving 14 bases of the junction unmatched. There are 16 residues in the CDR3. Germline CDR1 and CDR2: MNHEY and SMNVEV (reference sequence). Written as DNA, the CDR3 is TGTGCCAGCGGGTTCGTGGACAGGGGAAGGCTCTACGAGCAGTACTTC. This codes for CASGFVDRGRLYEQYF.

This clonotype came up many times. The rearrangement joins TRBV29-1 to TRBJ1-3; D is undetermined. CDR1 and CDR2 from the germline V gene are SQVTM and ANQGSEA. V was shortened by 6 bases and J by 0 bases, with 12 bases between the two germline ends. This CDR3 is built from 14 residues. The CDR3 spells CSVLGLGSGNTIYF. CDR3 coding DNA: TGCAGCGTATTAGGCTTGGGCTCTGGAAACACCATATATTTT.

This clonotype was observed a handful of times. This rearrangement joins TRBV4-3 to TRBJ1-6, with TRBD1 as a possible D gene (6 bases). This CDR3 region has 16 residues. CDR1 LGHNA and CDR2 YSLEER come from the germline V gene. V lost 0 bases and J 7 bases, leaving 13 bases between the germline ends. CDR3 DNA: TGCGCCAGCAGCCAAGATTGGGGGGCTCGGAATTCACCCCTCCACTTT. It translates to CASSQDWGARNSPLHF.

This clonotype has just a few counts. The gene calls are TRBV7-9 and TRBJ2-2; 9 positions match TRBD2. The CDR3 has 16 amino acids. The J segment lost 6 bases and the V segment lost 6 bases, leaving 11 bases of the junction unmatched. The V gene's germline CDR1 is SEHNR and CDR2 FQNEAQ (reference sequence). The CDR3 DNA follows: TGTGCCAGCAGTTCCCCGGGACTAGCCGTCCCCGGGGAGCTGTTTTTT. Translating it yields CASSSPGLAVPGELFF.

CDR3 residues: CASSLTGQSLRDEQFF. The CDR3 DNA reads TGTGCCAGCAGCTTAACGGGACAGTCTCTTAGGGATGAGCAGTTCTTC. The chain couples TRBV7-6 to TRBJ2-1; 7 nucleotides match TRBD1. V gave up 2 bases and J gave up 8 bases; unmatched junction bases: 12. Germline V CDR1 and CDR2: SGHVS, FNYEAQ. The CDR3 has 16 residues. Filled out from reference TRBV7-6 and TRBJ2-1, the complete variable domain reads GAGVSQSPRYKVTKRGQDVALRCDPISGHVSLYWYRQALGQGPEFLTYFNYEAQQDKSGLPNDRFSAERPEGSISTLTIQRTEQRDSAMYRCASSLTGQSLRDEQFFGPGTRLTVL.

The chain joins TRBV11-2 to TRBJ1-6; TRBD1 is a possible D gene (5 bases). The CDR3 spans 16 residues. Germline assignment: CDR1 SGHAT and CDR2 FQNNGV. The V gene lost 6 bases and the J gene lost 5 bases, with 17 bases spanning the gap. The DNA of the CDR3 is TGTGCCAGCAGTCGACGCCGGGACGGTGATAATTCACCCCTCCACTTT. It codes for CASSRRRDGDNSPLHF.

Comment on this clonotype: An end of the junction does not agree with germline; a read error may underlie this. The rearrangement joins TRBV9 to TRBJ1-1; no clear D. In germline, CDR1 is SGDLS, CDR2 YYNGEE. The CDR3 contains 15 residues. As DNA, the CDR3 is TGTGCCAGCAGCTCAACAAGGGAACCGAACACTAAAGCTTTCTTT. Protein sequence: CASSSTREPNTKAFF. Full variable domain (missing parts from reference TRBV9 and TRBJ1-1): DSGVTQTPKHLITATGQRVTLRCSPRSGDLSVYWYQQSLDQGLQFLIQYYNGEERAKGNILERFSAQQFPDLHSELNLSSLELGDSALYFCASSSTREPNTKAFFGQGTRLTVV.